The 10 T cell receptor beta chains reported below all come from one sample, sequenced in a study of graft-versus-host responses after intestinal transplantation. The table came from immunoSEQ multiplex PCR; TCRdb's copy has only in-frame clones and leaves some out. The sample includes 80,000 to 90,000 clones, 90% of them seen just once. These receptors are not linked to any known antigen. Source: unstimulated CD4+ T cells sorted from spleen or lymph node cells, taken before intestinal transplant. Source of these receptors: a human donor who received an intestinal transplant.

The table lists this clone with a count of one. This sequence joins TRBV6-1 and TRBJ1-2; D unclear. The CDR3 consists of 12 residues. V gave up 2 bases and J gave up 8 bases, with 9 bases separating them. The germline V gene encodes CDR1 MNHNS and CDR2 SASEGT. CDR3 coding DNA: TGTGCCAGCAGTGAACAGGATTACGGCTACACCTTC. Translated, it gives CASSEQDYGYTF.

The rearrangement joins TRBV30 to TRBJ1-2; TRBD1 matches at 7 bases. After removal of 7 bases from V and 7 bases from J, the junction contained 12 bases not matched to a gene. CDR3 length equals 13 residues. Per germline, CDR1 GTSNPN and CDR2 SVGIG (reference sequence). As DNA, the CDR3 is TGTGCCTCCCAGAAGAGGGGGCGTCGTGGCTACACCTTC. It is translated as CASQKRGRRGYTF. Together with reference TRBV30 and TRBJ1-2, the CDR3 gives the full variable domain: SQTIHQWPATLVQPVGSPLSLECTVEGTSNPNLYWYRQAAGRGLQLLFYSVGIGQISSEVPQNLSASRPQDRQFILSSKKLLLSDSGFYLCASQKRGRRGYTFGSGTRLTVV.

The rearrangement uses TRBV2 and TRBJ1-1; perhaps TRBD1 as D (5 bases). The V end lost 5 bases, the J end lost 0 bases, and 7 bases lay between the germline ends. CDR3 length: 13 amino acids. CDR1 is SNHLY and CDR2 is FYNNEI in the germline V gene. DNA for the CDR3: TGTGCCAGCAGTACGGGGGTGAACACTGAAGCTTTCTTT. Translation gives CASSTGVNTEAFF. Full variable domain (remainder filled in from reference TRBV2 and TRBJ1-1): EPEVTQTPSHQVTQMGQEVILRCVPISNHLYFYWYRQILGQKVEFLVSFYNNEISEKSEIFDDQFSVERPDGSNFTLKIRSTKLEDSAMYFCASSTGVNTEAFFGQGTRLTVV.

The chain links TRBV5-1 to TRBJ2-5; TRBD1 is a possible D gene (5 bases). The CDR3 runs to 13 residues. V shed 4 bases and J shed 3 bases, with 10 bases lying between them. From germline, CDR1 is SGHRS and CDR2 YFSETQ. CDR3 in amino acids: CASSPQGEETQYF. The CDR3 bases are TGCGCCAGCAGCCCCCAGGGTGAAGAGACCCAGTACTTC.

This chain uses TRBV28 with TRBJ2-7; D is uncertain. The V end lost 5 bases, the J end lost 7 bases, and 9 bases lay between the germline ends. The length of the CDR3 is 11 residues. Germline V lookup: CDR1 MDHEN, CDR2 SYDVKM. In nucleotides, the CDR3 is TGTGCCAGCAGTCCCTTCGGGGAGCAGTACTTC. It translates to CASSPFGEQYF.

Only a few counts were recorded for this clone. The chain has TRBV10-3 and TRBJ2-7; TRBD2 agrees at 7 bases. Trimming at V came to 6 bases and at J to 6 bases, leaving 5 bases not matched to a gene. Germline CDR1 ENHRY, CDR2 SYGVKD. The CDR3 runs 12 residues. CDR3 residues: CAISTSVSEQYF. CDR3 DNA sequence: TGTGCCATCAGCACTAGCGTTTCCGAGCAGTACTTC.

This clone was recorded only once. At one end, the junction sequence differs from germline, possibly due to a read error. This chain links TRBV6-5 with TRBJ2-1; tentatively, D is TRBD2 (6 bases). From germline, CDR1 is MNHEY and CDR2 SVGAGI. This CDR3 region has 13 residues. The CDR3 nucleotides are TGTGCCAGCAAAGGGGACTCCCACAATGAGCAGTTCTTC. It is translated as CASKGDSHNEQFF.

The rearrangement links TRBV7-3 to TRBJ2-7, with 10 bases identical to TRBD1. V lost 5 bases to trimming and J lost 1 base; unmatched junction nucleotides: 11. The CDR3 runs to 17 residues. Germline lookup yields CDR1 SGHTA and CDR2 FQGTGA. CDR3 protein: CASSPRTGGERSYEQYF. DNA of the CDR3: TGTGCCAGCAGCCCGAGGACAGGGGGGGAGAGATCCTACGAGCAGTACTTC.

The CDR3 sequence: CASSLAGGSDTQYF. In DNA, the CDR3 is TGTGCCAGCAGTCTGGCGGGGGGATCAGATACGCAGTATTTT. The chain is built from TRBV6-5 and TRBJ2-3, with 8 positions matching TRBD2. This CDR3 comprises 14 residues. The V gene end was trimmed by 5 bases and the J gene end by 4 bases; junction bases not matched to a gene: 5. Germline CDR1 is MNHEY and CDR2 is SVGAGI.

The chain uses TRBV2 and TRBJ2-7; TRBD2 is a possible D gene (5 bases). Trimming took 5 bases from V and 6 from J, leaving 14 bases between them. Germline CDR1 and CDR2: SNHLY and FYNNEI. The CDR3 covers 13 residues. As DNA, the CDR3 is TGTGCCAGCAGTTACGGGGAATCAGGCGAGCAGTACTTC. Protein: CASSYGESGEQYF.